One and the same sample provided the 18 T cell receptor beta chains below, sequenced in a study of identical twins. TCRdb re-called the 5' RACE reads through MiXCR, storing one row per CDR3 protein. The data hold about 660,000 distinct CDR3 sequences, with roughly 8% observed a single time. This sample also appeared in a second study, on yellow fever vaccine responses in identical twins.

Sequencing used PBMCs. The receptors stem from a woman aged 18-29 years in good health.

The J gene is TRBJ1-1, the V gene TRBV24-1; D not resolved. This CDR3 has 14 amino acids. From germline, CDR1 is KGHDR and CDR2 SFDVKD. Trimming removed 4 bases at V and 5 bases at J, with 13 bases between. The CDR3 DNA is TGTGCCACCAGTGAGTCCGGGCGGGTGACTGAAGCTTTCTTT. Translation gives CATSESGRVTEAFF.

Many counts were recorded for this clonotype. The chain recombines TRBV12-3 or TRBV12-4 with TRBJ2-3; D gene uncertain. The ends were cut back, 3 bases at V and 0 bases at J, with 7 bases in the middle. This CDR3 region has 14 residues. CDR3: CASSFGRSTDTQYF. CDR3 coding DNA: TGTGCCAGCAGTTTTGGGCGGAGCACAGATACGCAGTATTTT.

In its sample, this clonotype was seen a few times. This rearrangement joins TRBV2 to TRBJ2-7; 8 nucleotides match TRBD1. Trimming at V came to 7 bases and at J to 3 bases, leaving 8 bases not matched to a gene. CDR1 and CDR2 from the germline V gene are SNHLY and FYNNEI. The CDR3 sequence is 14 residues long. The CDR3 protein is CASIPGQVVYEQYF. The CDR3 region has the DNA TGTGCCAGCATTCCGGGACAGGTGGTCTACGAGCAGTACTTC.

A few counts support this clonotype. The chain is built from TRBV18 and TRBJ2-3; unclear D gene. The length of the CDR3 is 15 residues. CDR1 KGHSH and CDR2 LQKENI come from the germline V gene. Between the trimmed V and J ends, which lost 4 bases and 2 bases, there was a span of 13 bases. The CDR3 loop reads CASSLQNRATDTQYF. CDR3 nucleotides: TGTGCCAGCTCACTACAGAATCGAGCCACAGATACGCAGTATTTT.

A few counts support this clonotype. Here the CDR3 DNA reads TGCGCCAGCAGCCGAGTGACAGGGGGGTTTGATCCAGTAGGGGCCAACGTCCTGACTTTC. Encoded protein: CASSRVTGGFDPVGANVLTF. The V and J genes are TRBV5-1 and TRBJ2-6; 9 bases match TRBD1. The length of the CDR3 is 20 residues. Germline CDR1 is SGHRS and CDR2 is YFSETQ. The V gene end was trimmed by 4 bases and the J gene end by 4 bases; junction bases not matched to a gene: 18. The full variable domain, in which reference TRBV5-1 and TRBJ2-6 provide the parts outside the CDR3, is KAGVTQTPRYLIKTRGQQVTLSCSPISGHRSVSWYQQTPGQGLQFLFEYFSETQRNKGNFPGRFSGRQFSNSRSEMNVSTLELGDSALYLCASSRVTGGFDPVGANVLTFGAGSRLTVL.

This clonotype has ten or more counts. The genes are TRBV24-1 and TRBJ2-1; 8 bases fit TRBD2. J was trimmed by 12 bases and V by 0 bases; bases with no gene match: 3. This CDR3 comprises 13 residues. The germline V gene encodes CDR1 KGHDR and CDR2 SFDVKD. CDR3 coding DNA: TGTGCCACCAGTGATTTGATAGCGGGGCCGCAGTTCTTC. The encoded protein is CATSDLIAGPQFF.

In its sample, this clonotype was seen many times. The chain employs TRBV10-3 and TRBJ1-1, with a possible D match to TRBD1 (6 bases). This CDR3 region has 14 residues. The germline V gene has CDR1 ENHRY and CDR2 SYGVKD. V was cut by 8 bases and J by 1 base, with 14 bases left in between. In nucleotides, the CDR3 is TGTGCCATCCGGCCGGGGGCCGGGAACACTGAAGCTTTCTTT. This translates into CAIRPGAGNTEAFF.

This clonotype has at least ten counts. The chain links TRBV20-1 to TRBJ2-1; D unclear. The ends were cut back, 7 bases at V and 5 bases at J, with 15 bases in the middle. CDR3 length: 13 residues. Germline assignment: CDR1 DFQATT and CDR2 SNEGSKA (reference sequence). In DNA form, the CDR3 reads TGCAGTGACAATAGAGACACCCACAATGAGCAGTTCTTC. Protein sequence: CSDNRDTHNEQFF.

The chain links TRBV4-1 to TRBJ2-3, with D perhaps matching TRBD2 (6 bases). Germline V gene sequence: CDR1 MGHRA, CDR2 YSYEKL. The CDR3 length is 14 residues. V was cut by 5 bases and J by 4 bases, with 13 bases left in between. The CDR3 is CASSGVVAADTQYF. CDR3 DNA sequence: TGCGCCAGCAGCGGGGTTGTAGCGGCAGATACGCAGTATTTT.

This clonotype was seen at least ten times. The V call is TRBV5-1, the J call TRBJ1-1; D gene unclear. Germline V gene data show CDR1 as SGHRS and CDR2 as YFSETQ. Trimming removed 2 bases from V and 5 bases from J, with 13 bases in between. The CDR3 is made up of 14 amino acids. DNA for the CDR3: TGCGCCAGCAGCTTCGACGACGCCAGGACTGAAGCTTTCTTT. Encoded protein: CASSFDDARTEAFF.

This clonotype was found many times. The CDR3 spells CASSVARDKYF. As DNA, the CDR3 is TGCGCCAGCAGTGTTGCGAGGGATAAGTACTTC. This chain joins TRBV10-2 and TRBJ2-7, with a tentative D call TRBD2 (5 bases). V lost 4 bases and J 11 bases, leaving 12 bases between the germline ends. This CDR3 has 11 amino acids. Germline V gene sequence: CDR1 WSHSY, CDR2 SAAADI.

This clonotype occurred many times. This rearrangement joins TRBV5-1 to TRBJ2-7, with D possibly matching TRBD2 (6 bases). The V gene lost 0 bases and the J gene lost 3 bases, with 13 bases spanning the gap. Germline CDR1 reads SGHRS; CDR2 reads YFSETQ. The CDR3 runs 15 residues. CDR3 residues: CASSLAGGTGYEQYF. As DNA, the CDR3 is TGCGCCAGCAGCTTGGCCGGAGGGACTGGCTACGAGCAGTACTTC.

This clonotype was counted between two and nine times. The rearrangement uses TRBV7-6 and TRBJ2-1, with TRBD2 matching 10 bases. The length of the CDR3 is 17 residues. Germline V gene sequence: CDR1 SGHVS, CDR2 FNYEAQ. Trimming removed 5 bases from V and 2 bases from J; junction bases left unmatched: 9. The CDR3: CASSPPLAGAPYNEQFF. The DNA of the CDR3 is TGTGCCAGCAGCCCCCCCCTAGCGGGAGCCCCCTACAATGAGCAGTTCTTC.

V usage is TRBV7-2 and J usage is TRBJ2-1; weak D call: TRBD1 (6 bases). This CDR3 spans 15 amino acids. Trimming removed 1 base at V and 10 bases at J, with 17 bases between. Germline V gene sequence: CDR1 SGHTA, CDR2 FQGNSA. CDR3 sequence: CASSLVWGTGTEQFF. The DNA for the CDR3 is TGTGCCAGCAGCTTAGTATGGGGGACCGGGACAGAGCAGTTCTTC.

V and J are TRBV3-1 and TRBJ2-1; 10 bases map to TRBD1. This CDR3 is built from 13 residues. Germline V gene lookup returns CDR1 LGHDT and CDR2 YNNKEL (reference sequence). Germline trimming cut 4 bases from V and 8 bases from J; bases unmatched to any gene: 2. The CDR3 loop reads CASSRDRGHEQFF. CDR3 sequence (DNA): TGTGCCAGCAGCCGGGACAGGGGTCATGAGCAGTTCTTC.

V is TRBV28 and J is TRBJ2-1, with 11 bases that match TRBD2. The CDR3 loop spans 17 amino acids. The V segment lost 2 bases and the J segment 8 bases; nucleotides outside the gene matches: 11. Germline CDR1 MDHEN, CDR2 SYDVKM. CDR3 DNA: TGTGCCAGCAGTTTAGCCCTAGCGGGAGGATCGCCGGATGAGCAGTTCTTC. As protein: CASSLALAGGSPDEQFF.

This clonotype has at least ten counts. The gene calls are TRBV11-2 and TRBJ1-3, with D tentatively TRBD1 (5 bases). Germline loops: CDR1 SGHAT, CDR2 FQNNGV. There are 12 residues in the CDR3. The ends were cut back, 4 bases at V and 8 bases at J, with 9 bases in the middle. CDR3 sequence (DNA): TGTGCCAGCAGCTGGGCGGGGGACACCATATATTTT. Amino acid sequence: CASSWAGDTIYF.

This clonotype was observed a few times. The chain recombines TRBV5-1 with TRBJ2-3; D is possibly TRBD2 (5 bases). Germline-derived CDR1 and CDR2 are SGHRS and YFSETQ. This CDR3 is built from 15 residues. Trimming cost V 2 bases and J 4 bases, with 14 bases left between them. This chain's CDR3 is CASSFSVLTPDTQYF. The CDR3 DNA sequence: TGCGCCAGCAGCTTTAGCGTCCTTACCCCAGATACGCAGTATTTT.